This is a list of T cell receptor beta chains from one sample in a study of blood T cell repertoires in COVID-19. Sequencing used immunoSEQ multiplex PCR; TCRdb keeps in-frame clones, though not all of them. This table has 130,000 or so clones, 87% appearing once. Source material: peripheral blood. The source is a man in his forties or fifties with active COVID-19. Both conserved end residues are part of each CDR3. D genes are given only for firm matches. For some rows the clone size is stated as once, few or many, or as a class when expanded; others skip it.

cdr3_nt,cdr3_aa,v_call,j_call,clone_size,d_call
TGTGCCAGCCGCCCCCCTGACATATCCTACGAGCAGTACTTC,CASRPPDISYEQYF,TRBV6-5,TRBJ2-7,.,.
TGTGCCACCAGTGCAGGGGGCGCGGGTGGCTACACCTTC,CATSAGGAGGYTF,TRBV24-1,TRBJ1-2,.,TRBD1
TGTGCCAGTACACCGAACCCAGGGTTCACCTACAATGAGCAGTTCTTC,CASTPNPGFTYNEQFF,TRBV2,TRBJ2-1,.,.
TGTGCCAGCAGCGGGTGGGCCGTTGGCTACACCTTC,CASSGWAVGYTF,TRBV5-5,TRBJ1-2,.,.
TGTGCCAGCAGCCCCCATTTGCCCAGGGCGGCCGGGGAGCTGTTTTTT,CASSPHLPRAAGELFF,TRBV7-2,TRBJ2-2,.,.
TGTGCCAGCAGCTTACAGGGGGCTCGGACTGAAGCTTTCTTT,CASSLQGARTEAFF,TRBV7-2,TRBJ1-1,few,TRBD1
TGCGCCAGCAGCCAACCATATGGACTAGCGGGGGGAGATACGCAGTATTTT,CASSQPYGLAGGDTQYF,TRBV4-1,TRBJ2-3,many,TRBD2
TGCGCCAGCAGCCAAGGGAATGGCGGAATGGGCAATCAGCCCCAGCATTTT,CASSQGNGGMGNQPQHF,TRBV4-3,TRBJ1-5,.,.
TGTGCCAGCAGATACAGGGAGGGTAGCTTCGAGCAGTACTTC,CASRYREGSFEQYF,TRBV2,TRBJ2-7,few,.
TGTGCCAGCAGCTCCCGACTAGCGGGGGGTCAGGGCACAGATACGCAGTATTTT,CASSSRLAGGQGTDTQYF,TRBV7-9,TRBJ2-3,.,TRBD2
TGTGCCAGCAGCTTAGGAACAGGGGGCTTGGGGAGCACTGAAGCTTTCTTT,CASSLGTGGLGSTEAFF,TRBV5-4,TRBJ1-1,.,TRBD1
TGTGCCAGCAGTGGCTCAGATTATGGCTACACCTTC,CASSGSDYGYTF,TRBV2,TRBJ1-2,.,.
TGTGCCAGCTCACCATACGGGGTTCAGGTGGGTCAGCCCCAGCATTTT,CASSPYGVQVGQPQHF,TRBV18,TRBJ1-5,.,.
TGTGCCAGCAGCGTAGTAGCGGGGGGCCAAGAGACCCAGTACTTC,CASSVVAGGQETQYF,TRBV9,TRBJ2-5,.,TRBD2
TGTGCCAGCAGGAGGCGGGCAGGGGGTACGCAGTATTTT,CASRRRAGGTQYF,TRBV12-3/TRBV12-4,TRBJ2-3,.,TRBD1
TGTGCCAGCAGCTCAGGTCGTGGGGGGAACGCCGATGGCTACACCTTC,CASSSGRGGNADGYTF,TRBV6-6,TRBJ1-2,.,.
TGTGCCAGCAGCCACGGCAGGACAGGGAACTATGGCTACACCTTC,CASSHGRTGNYGYTF,TRBV16,TRBJ1-2,.,TRBD1
TGTGCCAGCAGCTTCGGAGGGAATCAGCCCCAGCATTTT,CASSFGGNQPQHF,TRBV11-2,TRBJ1-5,.,.
TGTGCCAGCAGCGTAAGAGGGGAAAAACTGTTTTTT,CASSVRGEKLFF,TRBV9,TRBJ1-4,.,.
TGTGCCAGCAGCGTAGCAGGGTCCCCTTCACCCCTCCACTTT,CASSVAGSPSPLHF,TRBV9,TRBJ1-6,.,.
TGTGCCAGCAGCTTTGTGGGCGGCTACACCTTC,CASSFVGGYTF,TRBV7-9,TRBJ1-2,once,.
TGTGCCACCAGTTCGACTCGGTATGGCTACACCTTC,CATSSTRYGYTF,TRBV24-1,TRBJ1-2,.,.